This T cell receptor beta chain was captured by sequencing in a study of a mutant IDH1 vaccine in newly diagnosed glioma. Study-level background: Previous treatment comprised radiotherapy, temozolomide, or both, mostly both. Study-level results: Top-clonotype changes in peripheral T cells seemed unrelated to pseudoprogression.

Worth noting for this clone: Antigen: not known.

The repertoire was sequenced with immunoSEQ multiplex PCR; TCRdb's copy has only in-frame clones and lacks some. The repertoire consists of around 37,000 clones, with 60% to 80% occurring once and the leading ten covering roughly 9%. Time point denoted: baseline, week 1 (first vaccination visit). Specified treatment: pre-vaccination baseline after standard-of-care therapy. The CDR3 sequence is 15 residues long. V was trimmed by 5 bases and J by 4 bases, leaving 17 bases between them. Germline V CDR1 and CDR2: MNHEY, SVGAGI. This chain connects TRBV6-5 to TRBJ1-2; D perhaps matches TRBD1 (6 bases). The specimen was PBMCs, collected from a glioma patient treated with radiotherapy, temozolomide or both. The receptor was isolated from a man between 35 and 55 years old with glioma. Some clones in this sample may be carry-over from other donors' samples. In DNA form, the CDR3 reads TGTGCCAGCAGTCCACGCTTGGACAGTCCCTATGGCTACACCTTC. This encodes CASSPRLDSPYGYTF.